Below, one T cell receptor (beta chain) is given with its context. Its specificity is unknown. Sequencing was performed with immunoSEQ multiplex PCR; in TCRdb, only in-frame clones are kept and a portion is missing. The sample contains nearly 20,000 clones, less than 85% of which appear only once. The data were obtained in a study of PD-1 blockade in classical Hodgkin lymphoma. Turning to the study itself: Nivolumab dosing for patients was 3 mg/kg, administered intravenously every 2 weeks.

The CDR3 runs to 11 residues. Germline assignment: CDR1 MDHEN and CDR2 SYDVKM. V was shortened by 8 bases and J by 1 base, with 5 bases between the two germline ends. Study-wide results and caveats: As was reported, newly diagnosed patients showed lower baseline TCR diversity than healthy donors did. Repertoires differed for reasons still undefined, possibly disease activity or prior therapy.

Time point indicated: cycle 4 day 1 (C4D1), after around six weeks of nivolumab. Following autologous stem cell transplantation, relapse occurred in every patient, and exposure to brentuximab vedotin varied. Magnetic negative selection was used to purify CD4+ T cells from thawed PBMCs. Sequences were derived from CD4+ T cells from blood, sampled before the fourth cycle of nivolumab. The chain recombines TRBV28 with TRBJ1-1; D unresolved. This receptor was identified in a human donor with classical Hodgkin lymphoma. The CDR3 here is CASGPNTEAFF. CDR3 sequence (DNA): TGTGCCAGCGGCCCGAACACTGAAGCTTTCTTT.